In its sample, the clone carrying this T cell receptor beta chain was seen once. Its cognate antigen is unknown. Clones were read by immunoSEQ multiplex PCR, and TCRdb kept only the in-frame ones, dropping some. The sample carries about 130,000 clones, approximately 90% recorded once. The entry originates in a study of graft-versus-host responses after intestinal transplantation. Study details: Recipients had transplants, and these were multivisceral, liver-intestinal, or isolated intestinal. Whole-study findings and limits: The recipient marrow held GvH clones, and some of them showed up first in ileum or blood. Peak levels of circulating GvH clones tracked with early post-transplant HvG declines.

V was clipped by 6 bases and J by 7 bases; unmatched bases: 5. Germline V gives CDR1 DFQATT, CDR2 SNEGSKA (reference sequence). This CDR3 spans 11 amino acids. The source material was unstimulated CD4+ T cells sorted from spleen or lymph node cells, sampled before intestinal transplant. The J gene is TRBJ1-1, the V gene TRBV20-1, with TRBD1 matching over 7 bases. This receptor was taken from a human donor who received an intestinal transplant. The CDR3 bases are TGCAGTGCCCCTGGGACAGATGAAGCTTTCTTT. Protein: CSAPGTDEAFF.